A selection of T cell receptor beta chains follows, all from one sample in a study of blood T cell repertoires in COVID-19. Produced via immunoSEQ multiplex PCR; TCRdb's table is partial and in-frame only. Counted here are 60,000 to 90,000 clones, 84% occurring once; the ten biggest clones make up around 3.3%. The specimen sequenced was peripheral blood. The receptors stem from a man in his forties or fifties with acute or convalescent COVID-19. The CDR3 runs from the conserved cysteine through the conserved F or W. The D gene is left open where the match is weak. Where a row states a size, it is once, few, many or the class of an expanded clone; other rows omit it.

CDR3nt: TGTGCCAGCAGCTTAGACAGGGAGTATGAGCAGTTCTTC
CDR3aa: CASSLDREYEQFF
j_gene: TRBJ2-1
v_gene: TRBV12-3/TRBV12-4
abundance: .
len: 13
d_gene: TRBD1

CDR3nt: TGTGCCAGCTCACCACCGGCGCAGGGGAATCAGCCCCAGCATTTT
CDR3aa: CASSPPAQGNQPQHF
j_gene: TRBJ1-5
v_gene: TRBV18
abundance: .
len: 15
d_gene: .

CDR3nt: TGTGCCAGCGGCACACAATCCAATCAGCCCCAGCATTTT
CDR3aa: CASGTQSNQPQHF
j_gene: TRBJ1-5
v_gene: TRBV18
abundance: .
len: 13
d_gene: .

CDR3nt: TGTGCCAGCAGCTTCGGACAGGGGCCTGGAAACACCATATATTTT
CDR3aa: CASSFGQGPGNTIYF
j_gene: TRBJ1-3
v_gene: TRBV7-2
abundance: few
len: 15
d_gene: TRBD1

CDR3nt: TGTGCCAGTAGTATTCTGCAGGGGAGAAGCAATGAGCAGTTCTTC
CDR3aa: CASSILQGRSNEQFF
j_gene: TRBJ2-1
v_gene: TRBV19
abundance: .
len: 15
d_gene: .

CDR3nt: TGCGCCAGCAGCCCCGGAATGGGACAGATCTATGGCTACACCTTC
CDR3aa: CASSPGMGQIYGYTF
j_gene: TRBJ1-2
v_gene: TRBV5-1
abundance: once
len: 15
d_gene: TRBD1

CDR3nt: TGTGCCAGTACTAAGACTAGCGGGGTTGTAGATACGCAGTATTTT
CDR3aa: CASTKTSGVVDTQYF
j_gene: TRBJ2-3
v_gene: TRBV19
abundance: .
len: 15
d_gene: TRBD2

CDR3nt: TGTGCCAGCAGCTTAGCAGGACTAGTTGGCGAGCAGTACTTC
CDR3aa: CASSLAGLVGEQYF
j_gene: TRBJ2-7
v_gene: TRBV7-2
abundance: once
len: 14
d_gene: TRBD2

CDR3nt: TGTGCCAGCAGTGGCTTGTCCGGGGAGCTGTTTTTT
CDR3aa: CASSGLSGELFF
j_gene: TRBJ2-2
v_gene: TRBV27
abundance: .
len: 12
d_gene: .

CDR3nt: TGTGCCAGCAGTTTAGGGAGGAACACTGAAGCTTTCTTT
CDR3aa: CASSLGRNTEAFF
j_gene: TRBJ1-1
v_gene: TRBV27
abundance: once
len: 13
d_gene: .

CDR3nt: TGTGCCAGCAGCCAAGTAGGGCTAGCGGGTACCGGGGAGCTGTTTTTT
CDR3aa: CASSQVGLAGTGELFF
j_gene: TRBJ2-2
v_gene: TRBV3-1/TRBV3-2
abundance: .
len: 16
d_gene: TRBD2

CDR3nt: TGTGCCAGCAGCCCTCGACAGGGGAACTATGGCTACACCTTC
CDR3aa: CASSPRQGNYGYTF
j_gene: TRBJ1-2
v_gene: TRBV5-4
abundance: .
len: 14
d_gene: TRBD1

CDR3nt: TGTGCCAGCAGGCCCCCTCGGGACAGGGCCTACGAGCAGTACTTC
CDR3aa: CASRPPRDRAYEQYF
j_gene: TRBJ2-7
v_gene: TRBV2
abundance: .
len: 15
d_gene: TRBD1

CDR3nt: TGTGCCAGCAGCTTAGTGGTACAGGGTAACGAGCAGTACTTC
CDR3aa: CASSLVVQGNEQYF
j_gene: TRBJ2-7
v_gene: TRBV7-2
abundance: .
len: 14
d_gene: .

CDR3nt: TGCGCCAGCAACCAGGACCCCAGCGGGATTCGGACGGATGAGCAGTTCTTC
CDR3aa: CASNQDPSGIRTDEQFF
j_gene: TRBJ2-1
v_gene: TRBV4-1
abundance: .
len: 17
d_gene: TRBD2

CDR3nt: TGTGCCAGCTCACGAACCCCAGGGGACACTGAAGCTTTCTTT
CDR3aa: CASSRTPGDTEAFF
j_gene: TRBJ1-1
v_gene: TRBV18
abundance: .
len: 14
d_gene: .

CDR3nt: TGTGCCAGCAGTTCCCTAGCGGGATTAGGAACCGGGGAGCTGTTTTTT
CDR3aa: CASSSLAGLGTGELFF
j_gene: TRBJ2-2
v_gene: TRBV25-1
abundance: .
len: 16
d_gene: TRBD2

CDR3nt: TGTGCCAGCTCACCTCGGAACGGGATCCAAGAGACCCAGTACTTC
CDR3aa: CASSPRNGIQETQYF
j_gene: TRBJ2-5
v_gene: TRBV18
abundance: .
len: 15
d_gene: .

CDR3nt: TGTGCCAGCTCACCCCCGACAGGGATTAGTCAGGAGTACTTC
CDR3aa: CASSPPTGISQEYF
j_gene: TRBJ2-7
v_gene: TRBV18
abundance: .
len: 14
d_gene: TRBD1

CDR3nt: TGTGCCAGCAGCTCACCCGGGTGGGTTGATGAAAAACTGTTTTTT
CDR3aa: CASSSPGWVDEKLFF
j_gene: TRBJ1-4
v_gene: TRBV11-2
abundance: .
len: 15
d_gene: .

CDR3nt: TGTGCCAGCACCGGGACAGGGAACAATGAAAAACTGTTTTTT
CDR3aa: CASTGTGNNEKLFF
j_gene: TRBJ1-4
v_gene: TRBV6-5
abundance: .
len: 14
d_gene: TRBD1

CDR3nt: TGTGCCAGCAGCACAGCCGCCTATGGCTACACCTTC
CDR3aa: CASSTAAYGYTF
j_gene: TRBJ1-2
v_gene: TRBV28
abundance: few
len: 12
d_gene: .

CDR3nt: TGTGCCAGCAGCGTCGGGAGAAACACAGATACGCAGTATTTT
CDR3aa: CASSVGRNTDTQYF
j_gene: TRBJ2-3
v_gene: TRBV9
abundance: .
len: 14
d_gene: .

CDR3nt: TGTGCCAGCAGCCCGCACGACAGGGAGGTCTACGAGCAGTACTTC
CDR3aa: CASSPHDREVYEQYF
j_gene: TRBJ2-7
v_gene: TRBV11-3
abundance: .
len: 15
d_gene: .

CDR3nt: TGTGCCAGCAGCGACCCCCTAGTGAGGGAAAACATTCAGTACTTC
CDR3aa: CASSDPLVRENIQYF
j_gene: TRBJ2-4
v_gene: TRBV7-9
abundance: once
len: 15
d_gene: .

CDR3nt: TGTGCCAGCAGTTTAAGGGGTGGCGGGGAGCTGTTTTTT
CDR3aa: CASSLRGGGELFF
j_gene: TRBJ2-2
v_gene: TRBV12-3/TRBV12-4
abundance: .
len: 13
d_gene: .

CDR3nt: TGTGCCAGCACTCTAGTCGAGTACGCGGGGACCGGGGAGCTGTTTTTT
CDR3aa: CASTLVEYAGTGELFF
j_gene: TRBJ2-2
v_gene: TRBV9
abundance: .
len: 16
d_gene: .

CDR3nt: TGTGCCAGCAGCCAAAACAGGAACAATGAGCAGTTCTTC
CDR3aa: CASSQNRNNEQFF
j_gene: TRBJ2-1
v_gene: TRBV3-1/TRBV3-2
abundance: .
len: 13
d_gene: .

CDR3nt: TGTGCCAGCAGCTTTTCACAGGCCACAACCGAGCAGTACTTC
CDR3aa: CASSFSQATTEQYF
j_gene: TRBJ2-7
v_gene: TRBV7-2
abundance: .
len: 14
d_gene: .

CDR3nt: TGTGCCAGCAGCTACAGGGGTTTAATGAACACTGAAGCTTTCTTT
CDR3aa: CASSYRGLMNTEAFF
j_gene: TRBJ1-1
v_gene: TRBV11-2
abundance: few
len: 15
d_gene: TRBD1

CDR3nt: TGTGCCAGCAGCCCCACCACGGGAGGAGAGACCCAGTACTTC
CDR3aa: CASSPTTGGETQYF
j_gene: TRBJ2-5
v_gene: TRBV7-9
abundance: .
len: 14
d_gene: TRBD2

CDR3nt: TGCAGTGCTAGTGTGATAGGTGGGGAGTGGTACGAGCAGTACTTC
CDR3aa: CSASVIGGEWYEQYF
j_gene: TRBJ2-7
v_gene: TRBV20-1
abundance: .
len: 15
d_gene: .

CDR3nt: TGTGCCAGCAGCCCCTCGAGAGATCAGCCCCAGCATTTT
CDR3aa: CASSPSRDQPQHF
j_gene: TRBJ1-5
v_gene: TRBV7-2
abundance: .
len: 13
d_gene: .

CDR3nt: TGCGCCAGCAGTGGTCAGGATAATATGAACACTGAAGCTTTCTTT
CDR3aa: CASSGQDNMNTEAFF
j_gene: TRBJ1-1
v_gene: TRBV10-2
abundance: few
len: 15
d_gene: .

CDR3nt: TGTGCCATCAAGGGGCAAGGGGCCAACGTCCTGACTTTC
CDR3aa: CAIKGQGANVLTF
j_gene: TRBJ2-6
v_gene: TRBV10-3
abundance: .
len: 13
d_gene: .

CDR3nt: TGTGCCATCAGTGATCAGAAAGATACGCAGTATTTT
CDR3aa: CAISDQKDTQYF
j_gene: TRBJ2-3
v_gene: TRBV10-3
abundance: .
len: 12
d_gene: .

CDR3nt: TGTGCCACCGGGGGACAGCACTCTGGAAACACCATATATTTT
CDR3aa: CATGGQHSGNTIYF
j_gene: TRBJ1-3
v_gene: TRBV6-5
abundance: few
len: 14
d_gene: TRBD1

CDR3nt: TGTGCCAGCAGCGCACCGGGACAGGGGGCAAAAAACTATGGCTACACCTTC
CDR3aa: CASSAPGQGAKNYGYTF
j_gene: TRBJ1-2
v_gene: TRBV7-2
abundance: .
len: 17
d_gene: TRBD1

CDR3nt: TGTGCCAGCAGCTCAACTAGACTTTCTTACACAGATACGCAGTATTTT
CDR3aa: CASSSTRLSYTDTQYF
j_gene: TRBJ2-3
v_gene: TRBV7-2
abundance: few
len: 16
d_gene: .

CDR3nt: TGTGCCAGCAGTCAAGCGACAGCCAACTATGGCTACACCTTC
CDR3aa: CASSQATANYGYTF
j_gene: TRBJ1-2
v_gene: TRBV6-2/TRBV6-3
abundance: few
len: 14
d_gene: .

CDR3nt: TGTGCCAGCACCTCCACTAGAGATGGTGAGCAGTTCTTC
CDR3aa: CASTSTRDGEQFF
j_gene: TRBJ2-1
v_gene: TRBV12-3/TRBV12-4
abundance: .
len: 13
d_gene: .